The 29 T cell receptor beta chains reported below all come from one sample, sequenced in a study of blood T cell repertoires in COVID-19. Here immunoSEQ multiplex PCR was the method, and the copy in TCRdb shows in-frame clones only, minus some. The repertoire includes about 240,000 clones, roughly 91% of them detected once, and just under 1% sits in the top ten. The sequenced sample consisted of peripheral blood. The receptor source for this set is a woman aged 40 to 50 who had recovered from COVID-19.

This clone was seen a handful of times. The genes are TRBV3-1 (or the pseudogene TRBV3-2) and TRBJ1-6; D is unresolved. The CDR3 sequence is 12 residues long. Looked up from germline, CDR1 is LGHDT and CDR2 is YNNKEL (reference sequence). V was cut by 4 bases and J by 9 bases, with 7 bases left in between. CDR3 DNA sequence: TGTGCCAGCAGCCCCCCGGGTTCACCCCTCCACTTT. It specifies CASSPPGSPLHF.

This clone was seen ten or more times. The V call is TRBV18, the J call TRBJ1-3; no definite D call. Trimming removed 3 bases from V and 1 base from J, with 10 bases in between. This CDR3 is built from 15 residues. CDR1 is KGHSH and CDR2 is LQKENI in the germline V gene. The CDR3 DNA reads TGTGCCAGCTCACCGCCGAGGGATTCTGGAAACACCATATATTTT. It translates to CASSPPRDSGNTIYF.

The V call is TRBV10-3, the J call TRBJ1-1; tentatively, D is TRBD1 (6 bases). Germline CDR1 and CDR2: ENHRY and SYGVKD. V was trimmed by 7 bases and J by 0 bases, leaving 12 bases between them. CDR3 length: 14 residues. CDR3 bases: TGTGCCATCAAGGACAGCCCAATGAACACTGAAGCTTTCTTT. Translation gives CAIKDSPMNTEAFF.

On this clone: The DNA is omitted, as the CDR3 cannot be located on it reliably, and the CDR3 follows TCRdb's listing. V is TRBV5-1 and J is TRBJ1-1; TRBD1 is taken as the D call from the table, unchecked against the DNA. Germline V gene data show CDR1 as SGHRS and CDR2 as YFSETQ. The CDR3 extends over 14 residues, inclusive of both ends. CDR3 residues: CASSSSTGYSGAFF.

This chain uses TRBV15 with TRBJ1-2; no clear D. V was clipped by 4 bases and J by 2 bases, with 14 bases between them. The germline CDR1 and CDR2 sequences are LNHNV and YYDKDF (reference sequence). The CDR3 consists of 15 residues. CDR3 nucleotide sequence: TGTGCCACCAGCACCCTTATCGGGGAGAACTATGGCTACACCTTC. It codes for CATSTLIGENYGYTF.

The chain links TRBV7-8 to TRBJ2-7; possibly TRBD2 for D (6 bases). The V end lost 5 bases, the J end lost 0 bases, and 11 bases lay between the germline ends. The CDR3 is 14 amino acids. CDR1 SGHVS and CDR2 FQNEAQ come from the germline V gene. CDR3 bases: TGTGCCAGCAGCGTGGGACTTACCTCCTACGAGCAGTACTTC. It codes for CASSVGLTSYEQYF.

V is TRBV15 and J is TRBJ1-1; D possibly corresponds to TRBD1 (5 bases). The V and J ends lost 6 bases and 5 bases respectively, with 16 bases between them. The CDR3 has 14 amino acids. Germline V gene data show CDR1 as LNHNV and CDR2 as YYDKDF (reference sequence). The CDR3 protein is CATRAGFAGTEAFF. The CDR3 DNA reads as TGTGCCACCAGAGCAGGGTTTGCGGGGACTGAAGCTTTCTTT.

The genes are TRBV7-9 and TRBJ1-5; 9 bases map to TRBD1. CDR1 is SEHNR, CDR2 FQNEAQ, per germline (reference sequence). The CDR3 is 14 amino acids. V was clipped by 5 bases and J by 6 bases; unmatched bases: 5. The CDR3 DNA reads as TGTGCCAGCAGCCAGGGACAGGGTGCTCAGCCCCAGCATTTT. Translating gives CASSQGQGAQPQHF.

For this clone: A junction boundary mismatches the germline segment, possibly from a read error. The chain has TRBV7-7 and TRBJ2-1; 7 positions match TRBD2. Germline CDR1 reads SSHAT; CDR2 reads FNYEAQ (reference sequence). CDR3 size: 15 residues. The CDR3 nucleotides read TGTGCTAGCAGCTTCGGACTAGGGTTTTCCAATGAGCAGTTCTTC. It specifies CASSFGLGFSNEQFF.

This chain links TRBV15 with TRBJ2-3; 7 bases map to TRBD2. The CDR3 loop spans 16 amino acids. Germline CDR1 is LNHNV and CDR2 is YYDKDF (reference sequence). V lost 2 bases, J lost 2 bases, and 7 bases stayed unmatched. The CDR3 bases are TGTGCCACCAGCAGAAGGGCCCGGGGGGACACAGATACGCAGTATTTT. Translating gives CATSRRARGDTDTQYF.

This clone has only one observation. The genes are TRBV6-5 and TRBJ1-1, with a weak D call TRBD1 (6 bases). The CDR3 runs 14 residues. Trimming left V 8 bases short and J 1 base short, with 14 bases between. The V gene's germline CDR1 is MNHEY and CDR2 SVGAGI. The CDR3 DNA follows: TGTGCCAGCGGGGGACACCGCCCGAACACTGAAGCTTTCTTT. Protein sequence: CASGGHRPNTEAFF.

This chain links TRBV19 with TRBJ2-1; TRBD1 might be the D (6 bases). This CDR3 comprises 14 residues. V lost 1 base and J 2 bases, leaving 6 bases between the germline ends. Germline CDR1 is LNHDA and CDR2 is SQIVND (reference sequence). Here the CDR3 reads CASSIGDTYNEQFF. CDR3 DNA: TGTGCCAGTAGTATAGGGGACACCTACAATGAGCAGTTCTTC. The variable domain in full, with the rest retrieved from reference TRBV19 and TRBJ2-1, is DGGITQSPKYLFRKEGQNVTLSCEQNLNHDAMYWYRQDPGQGLRLIYYSQIVNDFQKGDIAEGYSVSREKKESFPLTVTSAQKNPTAFYLCASSIGDTYNEQFFGPGTRLTVL.

The genes are TRBV19 and TRBJ2-1; TRBD2 matches 8 bases. Per the germline V gene, CDR1 is LNHDA and CDR2 is SQIVND (reference sequence). V was pared by 5 bases and J by 7 bases, with 7 bases of the junction left unmatched. This CDR3 comprises 14 residues. In DNA form, the CDR3 reads TGTGCCAGTAGTCCCCAGCGGGGGTGGAATGAGCAGTTCTTC. It specifies CASSPQRGWNEQFF. Together with reference TRBV19 and TRBJ2-1, the CDR3 gives the full variable domain: DGGITQSPKYLFRKEGQNVTLSCEQNLNHDAMYWYRQDPGQGLRLIYYSQIVNDFQKGDIAEGYSVSREKKESFPLTVTSAQKNPTAFYLCASSPQRGWNEQFFGPGTRLTVL.

The chain combines TRBV18 with TRBJ2-7; 8 bases are shared with TRBD2. Germline assignment: CDR1 KGHSH and CDR2 LQKENI. The CDR3 totals 14 residues. V lost 3 bases to trimming and J lost 2 bases; unmatched junction nucleotides: 3. CDR3 sequence (DNA): TGTGCCAGCTCACCTACGGGGGGGGCCTACGAGCAGTACTTC. It translates to CASSPTGGAYEQYF.

This clone was seen more than once but under ten times. The J gene is TRBJ1-1, the V gene TRBV11-2, with 7 bases identical to TRBD1. This CDR3 contains 15 residues. The germline V gene has CDR1 SGHAT and CDR2 FQNNGV. The ends lost 5 bases at V and 1 base at J; junction bases unmatched: 7. CDR3 nucleotides: TGTGCCAGCAGCCCGAGACAGGGTTCGAACACTGAAGCTTTCTTT. It translates to CASSPRQGSNTEAFF.

The chain is built from TRBV29-1 and TRBJ2-3; a weak D match, TRBD2 (6 bases). V was cut by 1 base and J by 0 bases, with 11 bases left in between. Germline CDR1 reads SQVTM; CDR2 reads ANQGSEA. This CDR3 region has 15 residues. CDR3 DNA: TGCAGCGTTGAAGGCGCCGGGGGTAGCACAGATACGCAGTATTTT. Its protein product is CSVEGAGGSTDTQYF.

In this sample, this clone turned up a few times. The chain carries TRBV7-9 and TRBJ2-5, with 7 bases identical to TRBD1. Trimming cost V 5 bases and J 5 bases; bases outside gene matches: 8. Germline V lookup: CDR1 SEHNR, CDR2 FQNEAQ (reference sequence). The CDR3 totals 14 residues. CDR3 DNA: TGTGCCAGCAGCAACCGACGACAGGGTGAGACCCAGTACTTC. This sequence encodes CASSNRRQGETQYF.

This clone came up a few times. The chain is built from TRBV19 and TRBJ1-2; the D gene is possibly TRBD1 (6 bases). CDR1 is LNHDA, CDR2 SQIVND, per germline (reference sequence). The ends were cut back, 5 bases at V and 0 bases at J, with 7 bases in the middle. The CDR3 loop spans 13 amino acids. CDR3 sequence: CASSYRANYGYTF. The CDR3 nucleotides read TGTGCCAGTAGTTACAGGGCTAACTATGGCTACACCTTC.

A note on this clone: One junction end disagrees with the germline gene, perhaps due to a read error. The same CDR3 can be traced to other DNA sequences in this sample. CDR3 nucleotide sequence: TGCGCCAGTAGTCAAACACAGGGACAGGGCAATCAGCCCCAGCATTTT. It codes for CASSQTQGQGNQPQHF. The V gene is TRBV23-1, the J gene TRBJ1-5; TRBD1 matches at 8 bases. TRBV23-1 belongs to the ORF category, with a function that is uncertain. The CDR3 totals 16 residues.

The chain combines TRBV11-3 with TRBJ1-2; possibly TRBD1 for D (5 bases). The V end was cut by 1 base, the J end by 8 bases, with 14 bases between. This CDR3 spans 14 amino acids. Looked up from germline, CDR1 is SGHNT and CDR2 is YENEEA. For the CDR3, the DNA is TGTGCCAGCAGCTTAGTTTCAGGGCCGGTCGGCTACACCTTC. Translation: CASSLVSGPVGYTF.

For the CDR3, the DNA is TGTGCCAGCAGCTCGAGACAGAGCTCCTATAATTCACCCCTCCACTTT. Its protein product is CASSSRQSSYNSPLHF. The chain uses TRBV5-4 and TRBJ1-6; possible D gene TRBD1, 5 bases. The germline CDR1 and CDR2 sequences are SGHNT and YYREEE (reference sequence). The V end was cut by 3 bases, the J end by 0 bases, with 10 bases between. This CDR3 has 16 residues. The whole variable domain, remainder taken from reference TRBV5-4 and TRBJ1-6, is ETGVTQSPTHLIKTRGQQVTLRCSSQSGHNTVSWYQQALGQGPQFIFQYYREEENGRGNFPPRFSGLQFPNYSSELNVNALELDDSALYLCASSSRQSSYNSPLHFGNGTRLTVT.

The chain combines TRBV4-3 with TRBJ1-5, with D maybe TRBD1 (6 bases). The CDR3 has 17 residues. Trimming cost V 0 bases and J 2 bases, with 14 bases left between them. Germline V gene lookup returns CDR1 LGHNA and CDR2 YSLEER. CDR3 sequence: CASSQDPPTGRNQPQHF. Written as DNA, the CDR3 is TGCGCCAGCAGCCAAGATCCCCCAACAGGGCGCAATCAGCCCCAGCATTTT.

In its sample, this clone was seen a few times. The rearrangement links TRBV30 to TRBJ1-5; 8 bases are a match to TRBD1. The germline gives CDR1 GTSNPN, CDR2 SVGIG (reference sequence). The CDR3 is made up of 13 amino acids. V was pared by 3 bases and J by 5 bases, with 3 bases of the junction left unmatched. The CDR3 DNA is TGTGCCTGGAGCAGGGGGCTCCATCAGCCCCAGCATTTT. Translating gives CAWSRGLHQPQHF.

CDR3 DNA: TGTGCCAGCAGTTCCCCTAGCGTGCCACGGGATGAGCAGTTCTTC. Protein: CASSSPSVPRDEQFF. This sequence joins TRBV27 and TRBJ2-1; D perhaps matches TRBD2 (6 bases). This CDR3 spans 15 amino acids. The germline V and J ends were trimmed by 4 bases and 8 bases, with 18 bases remaining between them. The germline gives CDR1 MNHEY, CDR2 SMNVEV (reference sequence).

V is TRBV11-3 and J is TRBJ2-3; 7 nucleotides align to TRBD2. CDR3 length: 16 residues. V lost 1 base and J lost 6; bases outside the gene matches: 10. Per the germline V gene, CDR1 is SGHNT and CDR2 is YENEEA. The CDR3 region is CASSLVTGGVKDTQYF. Here the CDR3 DNA reads TGTGCCAGCAGCTTAGTTACGGGAGGAGTTAAGGATACGCAGTATTTT. Full variable domain (missing parts from reference TRBV11-3 and TRBJ2-3): EAGVVQSPRYKIIEKKQPVAFWCNPISGHNTLYWYLQNLGQGPELLIRYENEEAVDDSQLPKDRFSAERLKGVDSTLKIQPAELGDSAVYLCASSLVTGGVKDTQYFGPGTRLTVL.

The V and J genes are TRBV27 and TRBJ2-7; D is perhaps TRBD2 (6 bases). Germline lookup yields CDR1 MNHEY and CDR2 SMNVEV (reference sequence). This CDR3 has 15 amino acids. V gave up 3 bases and J gave up 5 bases, with 17 bases separating them. The CDR3 DNA follows: TGTGCCAGCAGTTTCGGGGGTTGGGACTCGGACGAGCAGTACTTC. As protein: CASSFGGWDSDEQYF.

This clone has only a few counts. CDR3 DNA: TGTGCCAGCAGTTTACCAGGGGGCGATTTTCAGCCCCAGCATTTT. The encoded protein is CASSLPGGDFQPQHF. The chain uses TRBV28 and TRBJ1-5, with 8 bases that match TRBD1. CDR3 length equals 15 residues. V trimming: 2 bases; J trimming: 6 bases; junction bases outside the gene matches: 6. CDR1 and CDR2 from the germline V gene are MDHEN and SYDVKM.

V and J are TRBV2 and TRBJ2-1, with D perhaps TRBD2 (6 bases). Per germline, CDR1 SNHLY and CDR2 FYNNEI. The CDR3 is made up of 12 amino acids. The V end lost 4 bases, the J end lost 9 bases, and 10 bases lay between the germline ends. The CDR3 coding sequence is TGTGCCAGCAGTGGGGGGGTAGGTGAGCAGTTCTTC. Its protein product is CASSGGVGEQFF.

The rearrangement joins TRBV13 to TRBJ1-5; TRBD1 might be the D (5 bases). Germline V gives CDR1 PRHDT, CDR2 FYEKMQ (reference sequence). V was shortened by 2 bases and J by 5 bases, with 10 bases between the two germline ends. This CDR3 is 14 amino acids long. Here the CDR3 DNA reads TGTGCCAGCAGCTTACCGGGGGGGGATCAGCCCCAGCATTTT. Protein product: CASSLPGGDQPQHF. Full variable domain (rest looked up from reference TRBV13 and TRBJ1-5): AAGVIQSPRHLIKEKRETATLKCYPIPRHDTVYWYQQGPGQDPQFLISFYEKMQSDKGSIPDRFSAQQFSDYHSELNMSSLELGDSALYFCASSLPGGDQPQHFGDGTRLSIL.